This T cell receptor (beta chain) appears in the sequencing data of a study of cytomegalovirus exposure and HLA in healthy donors. Across the study: Of all 400 or so donors who were genotyped, 75% to 90% belonged to the Caucasian-associated ancestry cluster.

V trimming: 1 base; J trimming: 15 bases; junction bases outside the gene matches: 6. CDR1 is LNHDA and CDR2 is SQIVND in the germline V gene (reference sequence). The CDR3 extends over 12 amino acids. The PCR employed 60 Vbeta primers together with 13 Jbeta primers. TCRdb's table, derived via immunoSEQ multiplex PCR, lists solely in-frame clones and lacks some. In all, the sample yields more than 95,000 clones. This chain links TRBV19 with TRBJ1-5; 7 nucleotides align to TRBD1. The clonotype originates from a man aged 18 to 29 in good health and CMV-seronegative. Source material: PBMCs. CDR3: CASSIGQGFGHF. In DNA, the CDR3 is TGTGCCAGTAGTATAGGACAGGGTTTCGGGCATTTT. Looking up the rest from reference TRBV19 and TRBJ1-5 gives the full variable domain: DGGITQSPKYLFRKEGQNVTLSCEQNLNHDAMYWYRQDPGQGLRLIYYSQIVNDFQKGDIAEGYSVSREKKESFPLTVTSAQKNPTAFYLCASSIGQGFGHFGDGTRLSIL.